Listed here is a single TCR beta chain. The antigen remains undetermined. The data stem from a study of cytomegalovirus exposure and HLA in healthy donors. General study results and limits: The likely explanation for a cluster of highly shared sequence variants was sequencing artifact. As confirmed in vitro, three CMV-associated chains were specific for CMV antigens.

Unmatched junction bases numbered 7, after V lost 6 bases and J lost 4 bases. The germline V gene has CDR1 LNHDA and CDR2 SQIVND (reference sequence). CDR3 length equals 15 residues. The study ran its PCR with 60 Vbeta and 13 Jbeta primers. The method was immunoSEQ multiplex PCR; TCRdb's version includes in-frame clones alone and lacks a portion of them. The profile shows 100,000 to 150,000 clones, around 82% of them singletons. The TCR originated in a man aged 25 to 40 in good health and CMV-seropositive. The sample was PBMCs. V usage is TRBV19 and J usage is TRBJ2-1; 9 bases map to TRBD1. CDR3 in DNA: TGTGCCAGTAGGGCGGGACAGGGAATTTACAATGAGCAGTTCTTC. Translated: CASRAGQGIYNEQFF.